The 11 T cell receptor beta chains below all came from one sample that was sequenced in a study of T-cell reconstitution after alpha-beta-depleted transplantation in children. The authors prepared the TCRbeta library with unique molecular identifiers. MiXCR, run by TCRdb on the PCR reads, gives a single entry per CDR3 protein. Of 500,000 to 750,000 distinct CDR3 sequences listed, under 15% are singletons. Sequencing used PBMCs, mostly from graft donor cells, obtained 360 days after TCRalphabeta/CD19-depleted stem cell transplant. The receptors stem from a male patient between 10 and 17 years old who had a stem cell transplant for acute myeloid leukemia, so the T cells may come from the graft donor.

This chain uses TRBV5-1 with TRBJ2-1, with 12 nucleotides matching TRBD2. V was clipped by 0 bases and J by 7 bases; unmatched bases: 8. This CDR3 is 17 amino acids long. Looked up from germline, CDR1 is SGHRS and CDR2 is YFSETQ. The CDR3 is CASSLVGLAGGRNEQFF. The DNA of the CDR3 is TGCGCCAGCAGCTTGGTAGGGCTAGCGGGAGGGCGAAATGAGCAGTTCTTC. Based on the CDR3 plus reference TRBV5-1 and TRBJ2-1, the full variable domain is KAGVTQTPRYLIKTRGQQVTLSCSPISGHRSVSWYQQTPGQGLQFLFEYFSETQRNKGNFPGRFSGRQFSNSRSEMNVSTLELGDSALYLCASSLVGLAGGRNEQFFGPGTRLTVL.

Only a few counts were recorded for this clonotype. The chain is built from TRBV4-2 and TRBJ2-4, with TRBD2 matching 9 bases. The junction had 7 bases not matched to a gene; V was cut back by 0 bases and J by 1 base. Germline CDR1 and CDR2: LGHNA and YNFKEQ. This CDR3 has 18 amino acids. Here the CDR3 reads CASSQDTPGLAAKNIQYF. In DNA, the CDR3 is TGTGCCAGCAGCCAAGATACCCCCGGACTAGCGGCCAAAAACATTCAGTACTTC.

The sample holds a few counts of this clonotype. The chain uses TRBV20-1 and TRBJ2-2; no definite D call. The CDR3 length is 15 residues. Deletions cut 0 bases from V and 4 bases from J, with 12 bases between. Germline V gives CDR1 DFQATT, CDR2 SNEGSKA (reference sequence). This CDR3 reads CSARDPGVGTGELFF. Written as DNA, the CDR3 is TGCAGTGCTAGAGATCCTGGGGTGGGCACCGGGGAGCTGTTTTTT.

The chain joins TRBV5-1 to TRBJ1-1; unclear D gene. Germline lookup yields CDR1 SGHRS and CDR2 YFSETQ. The CDR3 is 16 amino acids. The V gene lost 0 bases and the J gene lost 0 bases, with 12 bases spanning the gap. The CDR3, as DNA: TGCGCCAGCAGCTTGGGATACCTCAGACTGAACACTGAAGCTTTCTTT. This encodes CASSLGYLRLNTEAFF.

This clonotype turned up a few times. V usage is TRBV28 and J usage is TRBJ1-4; D not certain. V was clipped by 6 bases and J by 4 bases, with 15 bases between them. Germline values: CDR1 MDHEN, CDR2 SYDVKM. The CDR3 is 15 residues long. CDR3: CASSQRKSRNEKLFF. CDR3 in DNA: TGTGCCAGCAGCCAAAGGAAATCCCGTAATGAAAAACTGTTTTTT.

The V gene is TRBV14, the J gene TRBJ2-7, with a tentative D call TRBD1 (5 bases). The CDR3 length is 16 residues. Germline values: CDR1 SGHDN, CDR2 FVKESK. V lost 1 base and J lost 2, with 15 bases in between. CDR3 amino acids: CASSQVLSRVPYEQYF. The CDR3 bases are TGTGCCAGCAGCCAAGTTCTCTCCAGGGTCCCCTACGAGCAGTACTTC.

This clonotype was observed a few times. The chain is built from TRBV29-1 and TRBJ2-7; 16 nucleotides match TRBD2. With 4 bases clipped from V and 0 bases from J, the junction kept 6 bases outside the gene matches. CDR3 length equals 17 residues. From germline, CDR1 is SQVTM and CDR2 ANQGSEA. The CDR3 nucleotides are TGCAGCGTTGGGGGACTAGCGGGAGGGTCGAGCTCCTACGAGCAGTACTTC. As protein: CSVGGLAGGSSSYEQYF.

The table lists this clonotype with many counts. The V gene is TRBV4-3, the J gene TRBJ2-1; 11 bases align to TRBD1. Germline CDR1 is LGHNA and CDR2 is YSLEER. The CDR3 spans 17 residues. The trim removed 2 bases at V and 6 bases at J, leaving 9 bases unmatched. Here the CDR3 DNA reads TGCGCCAGCAGCCAATCTTCCGGGACAGGGGGTTCCAATGAGCAGTTCTTC. Protein product: CASSQSSGTGGSNEQFF.

The V call is TRBV4-3, the J call TRBJ2-3; D gene uncertain. V lost 2 bases and J lost 7, with 16 bases in between. Germline V CDR1 and CDR2: LGHNA, YSLEER. The CDR3 sequence is 15 residues long. The CDR3 bases are TGCGCCAGCAGCCAATTAACAGACCCCGATAATACGCAGTATTTT. Translation: CASSQLTDPDNTQYF.

The chain joins TRBV7-2 to TRBJ2-7; TRBD2 is a possible D gene (6 bases). V lost 0 bases and J lost 3, with 18 bases in between. This CDR3 has 17 amino acids. Germline V gene lookup returns CDR1 SGHTA and CDR2 FQGNSA. In nucleotides, the CDR3 is TGTGCCAGCAGCTTAGCATCTCCGGGACTTAGTGGCTACGAGCAGTACTTC. It translates to CASSLASPGLSGYEQYF.

The rearrangement links TRBV4-3 to TRBJ2-3; D gene unclear. Germline lookup yields CDR1 LGHNA and CDR2 YSLEER. The length of the CDR3 is 13 residues. Trimming shortened V by 1 base and J by 6 bases, and 8 bases separated the two germline ends. The CDR3 DNA follows: TGCGCCAGCAGCCAAGTGGGAAGGGATACGCAGTATTTT. This codes for CASSQVGRDTQYF.